The 29 T cell receptor beta chains below come from one sample, sequenced in a study of CD8 T cells in ankylosing spondylitis. The study's findings and limits: Blood from ankylosing spondylitis patients appeared to carry a characteristic roughly eight-variant TCR beta motif.

Their specific antigens are unknown. TCRdb recomputed calls from the 5' RACE reads with MiXCR, one row per CDR3 protein. The sample includes 700,000 to 1,000,000 distinct CDR3 sequences, roughly 10% seen only once; the top ten take approximately 0.46%. Material for sequencing was blood, either unsorted or a sorted T cell fraction (not recorded which). Source of these receptors: a male donor with ankylosing spondylitis.

The J gene is TRBJ2-1, the V gene TRBV9; 7 nucleotides align to TRBD2. This CDR3 has 13 amino acids. In germline, CDR1 is SGDLS, CDR2 YYNGEE. J was trimmed by 15 bases and V by 4 bases; bases with no gene match: 13. For the CDR3, the DNA is TGTGCCAGCAGCAATGGGGGGGATTTGCCGGCGTTCTTC. Protein sequence: CASSNGGDLPAFF.

The rearrangement uses TRBV7-2 and TRBJ2-1; D possibly corresponds to TRBD2 (6 bases). The CDR3 consists of 15 residues. Germline assignment: CDR1 SGHTA and CDR2 FQGNSA. Deletions cut 1 base from V and 15 bases from J, with 22 bases between. The CDR3 sequence is CASSLEMSSRLVRFF. The CDR3 bases are TGTGCCAGCAGCTTAGAGATGAGTTCGAGACTAGTGAGGTTCTTC.

Only a few counts were recorded for this clonotype. One end of the junction is discordant with germline, which a read error may explain. V gene TRBV3-1 combines with J gene TRBJ2-2; TRBD1 matches at 8 bases. CDR3 size: 15 residues. Germline assignment: CDR1 LGHDT and CDR2 YNNKEL (reference sequence). CDR3 nucleotide sequence: TGTGCCAGCAGCCCGCAGGGGGCGAAAACCGGGGAGCTGTTTTTT. Translating it yields CASSPQGAKTGELFF.

V is TRBV7-2 and J is TRBJ1-6; D not certain. The germline gives CDR1 SGHTA, CDR2 FQGNSA. The V end was cut by 3 bases, the J end by 17 bases, with 23 bases between. This CDR3 spans 15 amino acids. CDR3 sequence reads: CASSFSRAGSKPVHF. Written as DNA, the CDR3 is TGTGCCAGCAGCTTCTCAAGGGCGGGTTCCAAGCCCGTCCACTTT. Full variable domain (outside the CDR3, taken from reference TRBV7-2 and TRBJ1-6): GAGVSQSPSNKVTEKGKDVELRCDPISGHTALYWYRQSLGQGLEFLIYFQGNSAPDKSGLPSDRFSAERTGGSVSTLTIQRTQQEDSAVYLCASSFSRAGSKPVHFGNGTRLTVT.

In its sample, this clonotype was seen many times. The chain has TRBV20-1 and TRBJ2-2; no firm D call. The V end lost 5 bases, the J end lost 6 bases, and 10 bases lay between the germline ends. The CDR3 consists of 12 residues. The V gene's germline CDR1 is DFQATT and CDR2 SNEGSKA (reference sequence). This CDR3 is CSALVAPGELFF. CDR3 DNA sequence: TGCAGTGCTCTCGTCGCCCCCGGGGAGCTGTTTTTT.

The CDR3 sequence is CASSRDRFGYTF. The DNA of the CDR3 is TGCGCCAGCAGCCGGGACAGGTTTGGCTACACCTTC. The V call is TRBV5-1, the J call TRBJ1-2, with 8 bases aligning to TRBD1. Trimming at V came to 4 bases and at J to 7 bases, leaving 3 bases not matched to a gene. Germline CDR1 reads SGHRS; CDR2 reads YFSETQ. The CDR3 has 12 amino acids.

This clonotype was detected a few times. CDR3 sequence: CSARPAGRQETQYF. CDR3 DNA: TGCAGTGCTAGACCCGCGGGGAGGCAAGAGACCCAGTACTTC. The genes are TRBV20-1 and TRBJ2-5; a weak D match, TRBD2 (6 bases). V gave up 2 bases and J gave up 2 bases, with 12 bases separating them. Germline CDR1 and CDR2: DFQATT and SNEGSKA (reference sequence). The length of the CDR3 is 14 residues.

This clonotype has more than one count but fewer than ten. The chain is built from TRBV11-2 and TRBJ2-5; 7 bases are shared with TRBD1. Germline CDR1 is SGHAT and CDR2 is FQNNGV. V lost 6 bases, J lost 1 base, and 8 bases stayed unmatched. The CDR3 is 15 residues long. This CDR3 reads CASRPGTAIQETQYF. The CDR3 DNA reads as TGTGCCAGCAGGCCAGGGACAGCGATCCAAGAGACCCAGTACTTC. The full variable domain, in which reference TRBV11-2 and TRBJ2-5 provide the parts outside the CDR3, is EAGVAQSPRYKIIEKRQSVAFWCNPISGHATLYWYQQILGQGPKLLIQFQNNGVVDDSQLPKDRFSAERLKGVDSTLKIQPAKLEDSAVYLCASRPGTAIQETQYFGPGTRLLVL.

This clonotype was counted between two and nine times. The V and J genes are TRBV2 and TRBJ2-7; 8 nucleotides match TRBD1. Germline V gene data show CDR1 as SNHLY and CDR2 as FYNNEI. Trimming removed 5 bases from V and 3 bases from J; junction bases left unmatched: 6. CDR3 length equals 14 residues. As DNA, the CDR3 is TGTGCCAGCAGTAAGGGACAGGTAGACTACGAGCAGTACTTC. It codes for CASSKGQVDYEQYF.

This chain joins TRBV10-3 and TRBJ2-7; maybe TRBD1 (6 bases). Looked up from germline, CDR1 is ENHRY and CDR2 is SYGVKD. The ends were cut back, 10 bases at V and 0 bases at J, with 16 bases in the middle. The CDR3 consists of 14 residues. The CDR3 sequence is CATGDWGRSYEQYF. The CDR3 DNA reads TGTGCCACAGGAGATTGGGGGCGCTCCTACGAGCAGTACTTC.

This clonotype turned up a few times. The chain employs TRBV7-2 and TRBJ2-1; 15 bases are shared with TRBD2. CDR1 is SGHTA, CDR2 FQGNSA, per germline. The CDR3 covers 16 residues. The V gene end was trimmed by 5 bases and the J gene end by 7 bases; junction bases not matched to a gene: 6. The CDR3 reads CASSEGLAGGMNEQFF. CDR3 nucleotide sequence: TGTGCCAGCAGCGAGGGACTAGCGGGAGGTATGAATGAGCAGTTCTTC.

This clonotype came up many times. The gene calls are TRBV12-3 or TRBV12-4 and TRBJ2-1; 8 positions match TRBD1. This CDR3 has 13 residues. V lost 3 bases and J lost 8; bases outside the gene matches: 3. CDR3 DNA: TGTGCCAGCAGTTTTCTACAGGGGGATGAGCAGTTCTTC. Translation: CASSFLQGDEQFF.

The chain combines TRBV30 with TRBJ1-1; unclear D gene. The V end lost 0 bases, the J end lost 1 base, and 9 bases lay between the germline ends. Per germline, CDR1 GTSNPN and CDR2 SVGIG (reference sequence). The CDR3 sequence is 14 residues long. The CDR3 DNA is TGTGCCTGGAGTGTAGGTGGTTCGAACACTGAAGCTTTCTTT. This sequence encodes CAWSVGGSNTEAFF. Variable domain in full (rest from reference TRBV30 and TRBJ1-1): SQTIHQWPATLVQPVGSPLSLECTVEGTSNPNLYWYRQAAGRGLQLLFYSVGIGQISSEVPQNLSASRPQDRQFILSSKKLLLSDSGFYLCAWSVGGSNTEAFFGQGTRLTVV.

This clonotype was observed at least ten times. V and J are TRBV5-1 and TRBJ2-1; possibly TRBD1 for D (5 bases). Germline assignment: CDR1 SGHRS and CDR2 YFSETQ. The CDR3 spans 15 residues. Between the trimmed V and J ends, which lost 0 bases and 1 base, there was a span of 8 bases. CDR3 loop: CASSLEGKSYNEQFF. In nucleotides, the CDR3 is TGCGCCAGCAGCTTGGAGGGGAAATCCTACAATGAGCAGTTCTTC.

This clonotype has only a few counts. This sequence joins TRBV29-1 and TRBJ2-1; D possibly corresponds to TRBD2 (5 bases). V lost 7 bases to trimming and J lost 7 bases, with 14 bases between them. Looked up from germline, CDR1 is SQVTM and CDR2 is ANQGSEA. This CDR3 region has 12 residues. The chain's CDR3 is CSAPRAGNEQFF. The CDR3 DNA reads as TGCAGCGCCCCACGGGCGGGTAATGAGCAGTTCTTC.

There are many counts of this clonotype. The chain employs TRBV12-3 or TRBV12-4 and TRBJ2-7, with a possible D match to TRBD1 (6 bases). The CDR3 consists of 12 residues. The V and J ends lost 3 bases and 6 bases respectively, with 9 bases between them. In DNA form, the CDR3 reads TGTGCCAGCAGTTTCACAGGGACCGAGCAGTACTTC. As protein: CASSFTGTEQYF.

This clonotype showed up just a few times. CDR3 loop: CASRDTGEAFF. CDR3 nucleotide sequence: TGTGCCAGCAGGGATACAGGAGAAGCTTTCTTT. V usage is TRBV12-3 or TRBV12-4 and J usage is TRBJ1-1, with TRBD1 as a possible D gene (5 bases). There are 11 residues in the CDR3. Trimming shortened V by 6 bases and J by 8 bases, and 10 bases separated the two germline ends.

This clonotype was found once. V is TRBV20-1 and J is TRBJ2-7; 8 nucleotides match TRBD2. Germline V gene lookup returns CDR1 DFQATT and CDR2 SNEGSKA (reference sequence). This CDR3 has 15 amino acids. V was pared by 0 bases and J by 4 bases, with 8 bases of the junction left unmatched. The CDR3 protein is CSARDEGRGVYEQYF. The CDR3 nucleotides read TGCAGTGCTAGAGATGAAGGGCGGGGGGTGTACGAGCAGTACTTC.

This clonotype was seen a handful of times. This chain connects TRBV6-5 to TRBJ1-1; possible D gene TRBD1, 5 bases. Between the trimmed V and J ends, which lost 5 bases and 8 bases, there was a span of 12 bases. The CDR3 sequence is 12 residues long. Looked up from germline, CDR1 is MNHEY and CDR2 is SVGAGI. DNA for the CDR3: TGTGCCAGCAGTAAAAGGGGTAGGGAAGCTTTCTTT. This encodes CASSKRGREAFF.

The rearrangement links TRBV7-2 to TRBJ2-7, with TRBD1 identical over 12 bases. V dropped 5 bases and J dropped 2; count of bases not matched to a gene: 4. The CDR3 covers 15 residues. Germline lookup yields CDR1 SGHTA and CDR2 FQGNSA. CDR3 protein: CASSPGQGATYEQYF. The DNA for the CDR3 is TGTGCCAGCAGCCCGGGACAGGGGGCCACCTACGAGCAGTACTTC.

A few counts support this clonotype. The chain employs TRBV20-1 and TRBJ2-5; TRBD2 matches at 8 bases. In germline, CDR1 is DFQATT, CDR2 SNEGSKA (reference sequence). The CDR3 spans 15 residues. Trimming at V came to 0 bases and at J to 4 bases, leaving 7 bases not matched to a gene. The CDR3 is CSARETGRARETQYF. CDR3 DNA sequence: TGCAGTGCTAGAGAAACCGGGAGGGCCCGAGAGACCCAGTACTTC.

In this sample, this clonotype turned up many times. This chain uses TRBV5-4 with TRBJ2-7, with 8 nucleotides matching TRBD1. After removal of 1 base from V and 3 bases from J, the junction contained 0 bases not matched to a gene. CDR1 and CDR2 from the germline V gene are SGHNT and YYREEE (reference sequence). The CDR3 is made up of 13 amino acids. CDR3 sequence reads: CASSLTGGYEQYF. The CDR3 DNA is TGTGCCAGCAGCTTGACAGGGGGCTACGAGCAGTACTTC.

The chain uses TRBV4-3 and TRBJ2-5; a weak D match, TRBD2 (5 bases). From germline, CDR1 is LGHNA and CDR2 YSLEER. CDR3 size: 14 residues. Trimming took 3 bases from V and 7 from J, leaving 15 bases between them. The CDR3 bases are TGCGCCAGCAGCCAGGCTCTAGTAGGAGGGACCCAGTACTTC. This codes for CASSQALVGGTQYF.

V usage is TRBV7-2 and J usage is TRBJ2-5; 8 bases are shared with TRBD2. V was pared by 2 bases and J by 5 bases, with 13 bases of the junction left unmatched. The CDR3 loop spans 17 amino acids. Germline CDR1 SGHTA, CDR2 FQGNSA. The CDR3 loop is CASSLNERLASGETQYF. The DNA for the CDR3 is TGTGCCAGCAGCTTAAACGAACGACTAGCGTCAGGGGAGACCCAGTACTTC.

V is TRBV9 and J is TRBJ1-3; unclear D gene. CDR1 SGDLS and CDR2 YYNGEE come from the germline V gene. V gave up 3 bases and J gave up 2 bases, with 12 bases separating them. This CDR3 region has 15 residues. This CDR3 is CASSADAGAGNTIYF. The CDR3 DNA reads as TGTGCCAGCAGCGCCGACGCGGGAGCTGGAAACACCATATATTTT.

This clonotype was observed at least ten times. The rearrangement joins TRBV5-1 to TRBJ2-3; 10 nucleotides match TRBD1. The CDR3 is 15 residues long. Unmatched junction bases numbered 5, after V lost 3 bases and J lost 4 bases. Germline V gene sequence: CDR1 SGHRS, CDR2 YFSETQ. The CDR3 DNA reads as TGCGCCAGCAGCTCAGGACAGGGGGGCGCAGATACGCAGTATTTT. Amino acids: CASSSGQGGADTQYF.

This clonotype appeared many times. CDR3 in DNA: TGCAGTGCTAGGAGGGGAAACACCATATATTTT. Protein product: CSARRGNTIYF. This rearrangement joins TRBV20-1 to TRBJ1-3; D unresolved. V lost 3 bases, J lost 4 bases, and 4 bases lay in between. This CDR3 region has 11 residues. CDR1 is DFQATT and CDR2 is SNEGSKA in the germline V gene (reference sequence).

The table lists this clonotype with many counts. The gene calls are TRBV4-3 and TRBJ1-5; D uncertain. Germline V gene data show CDR1 as LGHNA and CDR2 as YSLEER. The CDR3 runs 13 residues. Trimming removed 1 base at V and 4 bases at J, with 5 bases between. The chain's CDR3 is CASSQGINQPQHF. CDR3 in DNA: TGCGCCAGCAGCCAAGGGATTAATCAGCCCCAGCATTTT.

Many counts were recorded for this clonotype. The J gene is TRBJ2-7, the V gene TRBV12-3 or TRBV12-4; 9 nucleotides line up with TRBD1. With V trimmed by 5 bases and J by 3 bases, 8 bases remained unmatched. CDR3 length: 15 amino acids. This CDR3 is CASSTWDRENYEQYF. DNA of the CDR3: TGTGCCAGCAGTACCTGGGACAGGGAGAACTACGAGCAGTACTTC.